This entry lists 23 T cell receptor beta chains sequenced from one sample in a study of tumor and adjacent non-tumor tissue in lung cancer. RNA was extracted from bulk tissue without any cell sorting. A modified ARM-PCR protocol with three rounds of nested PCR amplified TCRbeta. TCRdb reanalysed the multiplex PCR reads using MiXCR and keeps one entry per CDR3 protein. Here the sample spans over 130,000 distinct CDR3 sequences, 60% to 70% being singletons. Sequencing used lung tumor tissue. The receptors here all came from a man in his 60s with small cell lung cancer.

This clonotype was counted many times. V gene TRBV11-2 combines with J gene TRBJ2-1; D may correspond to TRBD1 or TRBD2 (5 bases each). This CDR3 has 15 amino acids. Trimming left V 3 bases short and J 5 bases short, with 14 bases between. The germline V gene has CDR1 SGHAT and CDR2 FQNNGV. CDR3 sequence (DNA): TGTGCCAGCAGCTTCACGGGGCCCCTCCACAATGAGCAGTTCTTC. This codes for CASSFTGPLHNEQFF.

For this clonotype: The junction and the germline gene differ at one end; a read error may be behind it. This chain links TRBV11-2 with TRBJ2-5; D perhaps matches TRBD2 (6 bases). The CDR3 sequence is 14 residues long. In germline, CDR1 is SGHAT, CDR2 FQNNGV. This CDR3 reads CVSSLVRGRESQYF. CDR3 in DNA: TGTGTAAGCAGCTTAGTGCGGGGTAGAGAGTCCCAGTACTTC. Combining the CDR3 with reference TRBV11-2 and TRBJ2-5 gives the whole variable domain EAGVAQSPRYKIIEKRQSVAFWCNPISGHATLYWYQQILGQGPKLLIQFQNNGVVDDSQLPKDRFSAERLKGVDSTLKIQPAKLEDSAVYLCVSSLVRGRESQYFGPGTRLLVL.

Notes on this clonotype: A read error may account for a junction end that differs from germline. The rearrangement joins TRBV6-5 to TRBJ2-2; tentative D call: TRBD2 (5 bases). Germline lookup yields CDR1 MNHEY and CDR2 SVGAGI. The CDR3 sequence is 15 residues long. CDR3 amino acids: CASCSHGIWTGELFF. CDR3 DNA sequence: TGTGCCAGCTGTTCCCACGGGATATGGACCGGTGAGCTGTTTTTT.

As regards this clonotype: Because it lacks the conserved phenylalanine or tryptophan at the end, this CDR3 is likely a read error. CDR3: CASSLTGVGNETQYL. The CDR3 DNA follows: TGTGCCAGCAGTCTAACGGGAGTAGGGAATGAGACCCAGTACTTA. This chain joins TRBV25-1 and TRBJ2-5, with D possibly matching TRBD2 (6 bases). Germline assignment: CDR1 MGHDK and CDR2 SYGVNS. The CDR3 loop spans 15 amino acids. The V gene lost 5 bases and the J gene lost 5 bases, with 18 bases spanning the gap.

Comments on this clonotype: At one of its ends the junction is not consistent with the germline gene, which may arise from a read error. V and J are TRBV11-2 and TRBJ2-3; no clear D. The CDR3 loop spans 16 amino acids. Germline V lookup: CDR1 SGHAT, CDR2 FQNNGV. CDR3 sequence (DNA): TGTGCCAACAGCTTAGGCGGCTCAGGTAGCACAGATACGCAGTATTTT. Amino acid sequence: CANSLGGSGSTDTQYF.

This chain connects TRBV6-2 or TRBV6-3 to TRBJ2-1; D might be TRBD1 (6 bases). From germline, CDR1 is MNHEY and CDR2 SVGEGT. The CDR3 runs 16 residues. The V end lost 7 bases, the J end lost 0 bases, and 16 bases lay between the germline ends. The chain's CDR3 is CASILGQRSSYNEQFF. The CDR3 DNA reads TGTGCCAGCATTCTAGGACAGAGAAGCTCCTACAATGAGCAGTTCTTC.

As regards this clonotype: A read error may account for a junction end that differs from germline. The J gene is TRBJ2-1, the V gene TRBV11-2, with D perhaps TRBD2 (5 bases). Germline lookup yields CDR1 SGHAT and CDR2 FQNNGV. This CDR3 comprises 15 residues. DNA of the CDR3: TGTGTCAGCAGCTCAATGCGGGTCTCCTACAATGAGCAGTTCTTC. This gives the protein CVSSSMRVSYNEQFF.

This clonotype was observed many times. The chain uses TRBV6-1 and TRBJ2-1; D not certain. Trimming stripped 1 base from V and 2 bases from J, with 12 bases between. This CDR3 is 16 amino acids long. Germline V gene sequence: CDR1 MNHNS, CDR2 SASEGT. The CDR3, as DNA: TGTGCCAGCAGTGAAGTCCGGGTATCGACCTACAATGAGCAGTTCTTC. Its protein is CASSEVRVSTYNEQFF.

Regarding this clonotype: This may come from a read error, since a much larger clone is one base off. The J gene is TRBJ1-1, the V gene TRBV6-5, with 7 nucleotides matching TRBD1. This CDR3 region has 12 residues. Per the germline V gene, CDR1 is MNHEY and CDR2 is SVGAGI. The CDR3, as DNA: TGTCCCAGCAGTCAACAGGGGCTGGGGGCTTTCTTT. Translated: CPSSQQGLGAFF.

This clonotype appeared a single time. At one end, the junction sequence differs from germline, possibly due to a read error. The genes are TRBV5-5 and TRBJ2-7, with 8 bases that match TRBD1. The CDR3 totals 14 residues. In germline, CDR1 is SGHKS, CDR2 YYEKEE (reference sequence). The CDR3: CDSRWDRRSYEQYF. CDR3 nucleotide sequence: TGTGACAGCAGATGGGACAGGCGTTCCTACGAGCAGTACTTC.

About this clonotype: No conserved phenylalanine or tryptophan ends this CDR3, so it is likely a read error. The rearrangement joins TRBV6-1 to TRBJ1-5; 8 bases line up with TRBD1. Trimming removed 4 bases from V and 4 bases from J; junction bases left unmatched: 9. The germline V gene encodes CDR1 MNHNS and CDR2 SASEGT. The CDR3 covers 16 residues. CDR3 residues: CASSVGTGKYNQPQHY. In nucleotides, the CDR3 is TGTGCCAGCAGTGTAGGGACAGGCAAATATAATCAGCCCCAGCATTAT.

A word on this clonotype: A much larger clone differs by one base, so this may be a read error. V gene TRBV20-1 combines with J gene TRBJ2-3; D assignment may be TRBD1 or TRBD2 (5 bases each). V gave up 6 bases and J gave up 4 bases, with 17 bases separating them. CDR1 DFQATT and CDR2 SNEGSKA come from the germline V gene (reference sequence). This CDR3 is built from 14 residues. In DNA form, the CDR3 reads TGCAGTGCAGAGGGCGGGTGGGGCGCAGATACGCAGTATTTT. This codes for CSAEGGWGADTQYF.

The CDR3 nucleotides are TGCGCCAGCAGCCTAGTAGAAGAGCAGTTCTTC. It translates to CASSLVEEQFF. The gene calls are TRBV5-1 and TRBJ2-1; the D is unclear. The ends were cut back, 4 bases at V and 10 bases at J, with 9 bases in the middle. This CDR3 spans 11 amino acids. In germline, CDR1 is SGHRS, CDR2 YFSETQ.

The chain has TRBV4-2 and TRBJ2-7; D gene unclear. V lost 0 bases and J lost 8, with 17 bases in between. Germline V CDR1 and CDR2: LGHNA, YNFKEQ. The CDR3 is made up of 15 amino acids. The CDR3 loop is CASSQDSSGIYKQYF. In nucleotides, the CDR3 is TGTGCCAGCAGCCAAGATTCTAGTGGGATTTACAAGCAGTACTTC.

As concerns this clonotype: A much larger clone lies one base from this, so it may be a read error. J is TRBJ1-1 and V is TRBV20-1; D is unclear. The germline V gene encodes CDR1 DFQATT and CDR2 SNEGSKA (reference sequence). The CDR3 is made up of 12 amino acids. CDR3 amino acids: CSARSQGTGACF. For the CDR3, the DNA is TGCAGTGCTAGGAGTCAAGGAACCGGAGCTTGCTTT.

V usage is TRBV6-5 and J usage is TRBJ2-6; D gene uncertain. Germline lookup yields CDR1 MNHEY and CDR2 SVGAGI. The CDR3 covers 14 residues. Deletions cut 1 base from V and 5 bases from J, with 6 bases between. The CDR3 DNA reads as TGTGCCAGCAGTTACTTTAAGTGGGCCAACGTCCTGACTTTC. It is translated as CASSYFKWANVLTF.

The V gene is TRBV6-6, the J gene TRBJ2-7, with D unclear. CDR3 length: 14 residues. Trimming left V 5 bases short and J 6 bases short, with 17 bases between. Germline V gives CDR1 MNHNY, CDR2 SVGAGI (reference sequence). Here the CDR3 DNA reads TGTGCCAGCAGTCCTAGAGGTTCTACGATCGAGCAGTACGTC. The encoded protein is CASSPRGSTIEQYV.

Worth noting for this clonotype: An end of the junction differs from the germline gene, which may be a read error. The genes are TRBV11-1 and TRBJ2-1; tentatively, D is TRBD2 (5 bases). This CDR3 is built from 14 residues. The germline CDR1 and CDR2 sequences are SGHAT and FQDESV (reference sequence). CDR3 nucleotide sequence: TGTGCTAGCAGCTTGCACCTTAGCGTCAATGAGCAGTTCTTC. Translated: CASSLHLSVNEQFF.

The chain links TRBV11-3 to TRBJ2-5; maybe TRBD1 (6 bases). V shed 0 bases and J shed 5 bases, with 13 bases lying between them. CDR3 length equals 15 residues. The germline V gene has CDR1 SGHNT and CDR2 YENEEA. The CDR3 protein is CASSLEQGLHETQYF. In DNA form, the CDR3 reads TGTGCCAGCAGCTTAGAACAGGGCCTCCATGAGACCCAGTACTTC.

The CDR3 loop is CATSDSRETGELFF. CDR3 sequence (DNA): TGTGCCACCAGTGATTCCCGGGAGACCGGGGAGCTGTTTTTT. The chain employs TRBV24-1 and TRBJ2-2; D is perhaps TRBD2 (6 bases). The CDR3 is 14 residues long. The ends were cut back, 2 bases at V and 5 bases at J, with 8 bases in the middle. The germline V gene encodes CDR1 KGHDR and CDR2 SFDVKD.

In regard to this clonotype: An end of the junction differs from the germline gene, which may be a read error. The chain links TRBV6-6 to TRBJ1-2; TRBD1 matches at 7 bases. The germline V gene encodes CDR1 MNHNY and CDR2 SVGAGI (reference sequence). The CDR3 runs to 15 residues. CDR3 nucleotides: TGTGCCAGTAGTTATGGGGACAGTACCAACTACGACTACACCTTC. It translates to CASSYGDSTNYDYTF.

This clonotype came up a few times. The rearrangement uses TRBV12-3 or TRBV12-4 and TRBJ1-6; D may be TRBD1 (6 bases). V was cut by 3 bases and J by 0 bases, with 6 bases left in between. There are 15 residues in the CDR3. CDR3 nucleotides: TGTGCCAGCAGTTTGGGACACTCCTATAATTCACCCCTCCACTTT. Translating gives CASSLGHSYNSPLHF.

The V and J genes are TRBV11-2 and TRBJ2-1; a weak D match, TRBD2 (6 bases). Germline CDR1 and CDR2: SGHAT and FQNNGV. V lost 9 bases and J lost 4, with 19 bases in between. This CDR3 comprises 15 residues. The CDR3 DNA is TGTGCCAGTGGCCCCGGGACTCCGGAGTACAATGAGCAGTTCTTC. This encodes CASGPGTPEYNEQFF.